This T cell receptor beta chain was profiled in a study of T cells in Graves' hyperthyroidism and ophthalmopathy. This clonotype was recorded a few times. Germline CDR1 MNHEY, CDR2 SMNVEV (reference sequence). With 6 bases removed from V and 0 bases from J, the gap between germline ends came to 11 bases. The CDR3 sequence is 14 residues long. RNA transcripts were the template for amplifying TCR beta CDR3 regions. The HTBI primer set served for first-round RT-PCR of the TCR CDR3. TCRdb re-derived calls from the multiplex PCR reads in MiXCR, one entry per CDR3 protein. The sample records under 350,000 distinct CDR3 sequences, approximately 18% being singletons.

The material sequenced was blood. The chain carries TRBV27 and TRBJ1-2, with D uncertain. This receptor was identified in a woman aged 45-65 years with Graves' hyperthyroidism. CDR3 protein: CASSPEGANYGYTF. DNA for the CDR3: TGTGCCAGCAGCCCAGAGGGAGCTAACTATGGCTACACCTTC.